A single T cell receptor beta chain is shown here with its context. The sample is drawn from a study of blood T cells in healthy people across ages. Germline CDR1 reads LNHNV; CDR2 reads YYDKDF (reference sequence). This CDR3 spans 14 amino acids. The germline V and J ends were trimmed by 8 bases and 0 bases, with 12 bases remaining between them. A J-beta primer mix and a sample-barcoded 5' primer were used in a second PCR of roughly 6 to 11 cycles. MiXCR, applied by TCRdb to the 5' RACE reads, yields one record per CDR3 protein. The data show about 930,000 distinct CDR3 sequences, approximately 32% seen once. Another study also made use of these data, one on T cells of mothers and their children. That report notes: Compared with unrelated pairs, related mother-child pairs had slightly higher, non-significant overlap.

The genes are TRBV15 and TRBJ2-3; tentative D call: TRBD2 (5 bases). Sequenced: blood. The receptor was derived from a middle-aged woman in good health. The CDR3 here is CATETRRSTDTQYF. CDR3 coding DNA: TGTGCCACCGAAACTAGGAGAAGCACAGATACGCAGTATTTT.